This T cell receptor beta chain originates from a study of shared clonotypes between healthy human individuals. Across the whole study: Donors had three CD4 naive, three CD4 memory, two CD8 naive and one CD8 memory plate apiece.

Whole-study results and caveats: Depth was large, yet rarefaction showed that sorted-subset sequencing was incomplete. Non-shared clonotypes had lower generation probabilities than those shared by all four donors. About 5% was the fraction of naive CD4 clonotypes found shared across a few donors.

The CDR3 length is 14 residues. CDR1 is MNHNS, CDR2 SASEGT, per germline. The V and J ends lost 6 bases and 6 bases respectively, with 16 bases between them. Generated by immunoSEQ multiplex PCR, the TCRdb table keeps only in-frame clones and is missing some. The table shows 1.4 million to 1.5 million clones, with over 95% occurring only once. Notes on this clone: Its antigen is unknown.

This receptor was obtained from a man aged 25-45 years in good health. Sequencing used naive CD4+ T cells sorted from blood. Subset in this sample: CD45RA+ positively selected. The rearrangement joins TRBV6-1 to TRBJ2-3; tentatively, D is TRBD1 (5 bases). CDR3 nucleotide sequence: TGTGCCAGCAGCCAAAGTTTAGGGGCGGATACGCAGTATTTT. Its translation: CASSQSLGADTQYF.